This T cell receptor beta chain was found in a study of blood T cell repertoires in COVID-19. Across the whole study: Acute and convalescent COVID-19 specimens originated in the United States, Italy and Spain.

Generated by immunoSEQ multiplex PCR, the TCRdb table keeps only in-frame clones and is missing some. This repertoire shows more than 100,000 clones, approximately 87% found once; its top ten account for 3.6%. Germline V gene lookup returns CDR1 SGHRS and CDR2 YFSETQ. CDR3 length equals 13 residues. V lost 3 bases, J lost 4 bases, and 10 bases lay in between. The sample consisted of peripheral blood. This TCR was recovered from a woman aged 55-75 years with acute or convalescent COVID-19. The chain joins TRBV5-1 to TRBJ1-1; D not resolved. The CDR3 sequence: CASSWELGTEAFF. The CDR3 DNA sequence: TGCGCCAGCAGCTGGGAGTTGGGCACTGAAGCTTTCTTT.